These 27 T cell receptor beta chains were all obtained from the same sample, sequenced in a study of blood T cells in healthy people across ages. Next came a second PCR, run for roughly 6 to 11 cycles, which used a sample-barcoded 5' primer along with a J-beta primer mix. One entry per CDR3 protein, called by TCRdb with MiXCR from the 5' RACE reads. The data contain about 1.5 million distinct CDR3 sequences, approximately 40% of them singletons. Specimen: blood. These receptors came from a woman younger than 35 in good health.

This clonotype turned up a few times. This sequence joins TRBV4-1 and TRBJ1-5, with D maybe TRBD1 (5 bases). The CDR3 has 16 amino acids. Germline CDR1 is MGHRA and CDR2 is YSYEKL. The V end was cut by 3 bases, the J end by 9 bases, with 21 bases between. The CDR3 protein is CASSQWMDPRGLPQHF. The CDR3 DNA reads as TGCGCCAGCAGCCAGTGGATGGACCCCCGGGGCCTGCCCCAGCATTTT.

The CDR3 DNA sequence: TGTGCCATCAGTGAGCGGCGGGGGGATGCTAATTCACCCCTCCACTTT. Translated, it gives CAISERRGDANSPLHF. The chain uses TRBV10-3 and TRBJ1-6, with D maybe TRBD1 (5 bases). The CDR3 spans 16 residues. The V end lost 2 bases, the J end lost 6 bases, and 14 bases lay between the germline ends. CDR1 and CDR2 from the germline V gene are ENHRY and SYGVKD.

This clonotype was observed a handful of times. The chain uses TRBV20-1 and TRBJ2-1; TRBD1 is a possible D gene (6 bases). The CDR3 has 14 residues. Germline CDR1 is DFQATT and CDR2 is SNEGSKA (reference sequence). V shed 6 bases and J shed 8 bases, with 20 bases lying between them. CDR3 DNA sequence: TGCAGTGCCAATATCCTCGACAGGCTCGATGAGCAGTTCTTC. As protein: CSANILDRLDEQFF.

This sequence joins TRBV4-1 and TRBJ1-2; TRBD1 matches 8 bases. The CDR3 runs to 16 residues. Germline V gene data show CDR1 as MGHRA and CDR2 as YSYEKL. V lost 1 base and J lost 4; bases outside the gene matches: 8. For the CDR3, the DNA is TGCGCCAGCAGCCAAGTGCAGGACAGGGCCCCCTATGGCTACACCTTC. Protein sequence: CASSQVQDRAPYGYTF.

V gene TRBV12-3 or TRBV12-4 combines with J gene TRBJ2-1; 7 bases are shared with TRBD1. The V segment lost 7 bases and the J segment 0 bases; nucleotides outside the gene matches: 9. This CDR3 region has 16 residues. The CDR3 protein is CASTPLGDSSYNEQFF. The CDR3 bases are TGTGCCAGCACTCCTCTGGGGGACAGCTCCTACAATGAGCAGTTCTTC.

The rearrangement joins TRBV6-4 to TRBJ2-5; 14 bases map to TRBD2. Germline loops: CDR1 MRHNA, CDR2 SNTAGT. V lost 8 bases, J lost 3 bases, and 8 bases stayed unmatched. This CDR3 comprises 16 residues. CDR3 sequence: CASGLAGGPTKETQYF. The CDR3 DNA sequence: TGTGCCAGCGGACTAGCGGGAGGCCCCACTAAAGAGACCCAGTACTTC.

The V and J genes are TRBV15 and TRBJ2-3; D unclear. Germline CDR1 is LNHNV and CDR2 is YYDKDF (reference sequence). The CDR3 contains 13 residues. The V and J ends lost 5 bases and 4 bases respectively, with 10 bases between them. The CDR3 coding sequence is TGTGCCACCAGCTCCCCGGGCGCAGATACGCAGTATTTT. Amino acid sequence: CATSSPGADTQYF.

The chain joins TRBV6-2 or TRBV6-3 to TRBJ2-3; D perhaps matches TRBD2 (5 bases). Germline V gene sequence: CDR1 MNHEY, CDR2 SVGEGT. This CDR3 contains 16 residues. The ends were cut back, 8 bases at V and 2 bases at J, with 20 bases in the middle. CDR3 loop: CASYTRWLADTDTQYF. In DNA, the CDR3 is TGTGCCAGCTATACAAGGTGGCTAGCCGACACAGATACGCAGTATTTT.

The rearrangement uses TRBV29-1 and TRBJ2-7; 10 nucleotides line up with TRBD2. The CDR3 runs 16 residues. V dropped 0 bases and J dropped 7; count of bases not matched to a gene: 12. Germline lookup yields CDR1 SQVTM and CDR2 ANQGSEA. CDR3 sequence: CSVEEVAGGVGNEQYF. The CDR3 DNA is TGCAGCGTTGAAGAGGTAGCGGGAGGAGTGGGCAATGAGCAGTACTTC.

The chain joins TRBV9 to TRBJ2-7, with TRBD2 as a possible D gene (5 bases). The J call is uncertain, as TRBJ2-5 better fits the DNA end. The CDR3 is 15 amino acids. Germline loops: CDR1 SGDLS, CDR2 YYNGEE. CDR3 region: CASSVDSARGETQYF. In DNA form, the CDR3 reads TGTGCCAGCAGCGTAGATTCAGCGAGAGGGGAGACCCAGTACTTC.

CDR3 DNA sequence: TGTGCCAGCACAAGGGGCGCGATTGGGGAAAAACTGTTTTTT. It translates to CASTRGAIGEKLFF. The genes are TRBV2 and TRBJ1-4; D perhaps matches TRBD1 (5 bases). The CDR3 totals 14 residues. CDR1 is SNHLY and CDR2 is FYNNEI in the germline V gene. Trimming cost V 7 bases and J 8 bases, with 17 bases left between them.

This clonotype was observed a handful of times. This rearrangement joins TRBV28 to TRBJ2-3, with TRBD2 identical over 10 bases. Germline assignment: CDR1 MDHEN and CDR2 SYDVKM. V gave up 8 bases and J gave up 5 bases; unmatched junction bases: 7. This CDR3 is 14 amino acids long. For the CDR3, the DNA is TGTGCCAGCTTAAGCGGGAGGGCAAGAGATACGCAGTATTTT. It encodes CASLSGRARDTQYF. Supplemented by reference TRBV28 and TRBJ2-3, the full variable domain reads DVKVTQSSRYLVKRTGEKVFLECVQDMDHENMFWYRQDPGLGLRLIYFSYDVKMKEKGDIPEGYSVSREKKERFSLILESASTNQTSMYLCASLSGRARDTQYFGPGTRLTVL.

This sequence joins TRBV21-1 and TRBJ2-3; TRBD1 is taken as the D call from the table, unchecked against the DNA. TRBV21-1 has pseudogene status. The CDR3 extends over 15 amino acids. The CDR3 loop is CASSKGRGHTDTQYF. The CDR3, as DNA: TGTGCCAGCAGCAAAGGCCGGGGGCACACAGATACGCAGTATTTT.

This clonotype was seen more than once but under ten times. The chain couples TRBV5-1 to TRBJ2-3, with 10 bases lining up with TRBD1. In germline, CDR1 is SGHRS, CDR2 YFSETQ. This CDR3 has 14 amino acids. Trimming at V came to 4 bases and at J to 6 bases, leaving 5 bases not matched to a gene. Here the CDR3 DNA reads TGCGCCAGCAGCGATCCGGGACAGGGGGATACGCAGTATTTT. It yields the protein CASSDPGQGDTQYF.

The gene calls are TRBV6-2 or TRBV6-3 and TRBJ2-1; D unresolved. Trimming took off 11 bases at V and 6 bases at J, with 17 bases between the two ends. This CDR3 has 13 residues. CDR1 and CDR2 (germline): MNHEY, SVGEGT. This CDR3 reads CASRLWALNEQFF. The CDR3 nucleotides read TGTGCCTCTCGACTGTGGGCCCTCAATGAGCAGTTCTTC.

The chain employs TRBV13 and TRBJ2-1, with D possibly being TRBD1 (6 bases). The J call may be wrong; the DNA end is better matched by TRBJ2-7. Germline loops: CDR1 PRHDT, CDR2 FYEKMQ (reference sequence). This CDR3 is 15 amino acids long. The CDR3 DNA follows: TGTGCCAGCAGCTCTGAGAGGGGGAACTACAATGAGCAGTACTTC. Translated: CASSSERGNYNEQYF.

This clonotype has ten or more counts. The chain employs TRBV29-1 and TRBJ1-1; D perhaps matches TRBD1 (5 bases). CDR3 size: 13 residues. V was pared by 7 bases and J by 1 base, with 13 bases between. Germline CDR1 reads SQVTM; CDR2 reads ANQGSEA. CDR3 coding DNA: TGCAGCGCCGCCGGGACGGGGAACACTGAAGCTTTCTTT. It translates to CSAAGTGNTEAFF. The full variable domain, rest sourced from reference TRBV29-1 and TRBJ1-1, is SAVISQKPSRDICQRGTSLTIQCQVDSQVTMMFWYRQQPGQSLTLIATANQGSEATYESGFVIDKFPISRPNLTFSTLTVSNMSPEDSSIYLCSAAGTGNTEAFFGQGTRLTVV.

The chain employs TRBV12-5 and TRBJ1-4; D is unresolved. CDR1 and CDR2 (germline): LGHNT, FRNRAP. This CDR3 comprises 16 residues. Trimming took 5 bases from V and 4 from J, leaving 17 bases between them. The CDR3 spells CASGAPTGSYNEKLFF. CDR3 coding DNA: TGTGCTAGTGGTGCCCCGACCGGGTCATATAATGAAAAACTGTTTTTT.

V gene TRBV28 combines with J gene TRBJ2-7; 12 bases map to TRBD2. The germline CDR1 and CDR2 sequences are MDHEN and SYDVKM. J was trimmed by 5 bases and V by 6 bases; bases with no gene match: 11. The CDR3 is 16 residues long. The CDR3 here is CASSLQRTSGANEQYF. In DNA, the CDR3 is TGTGCCAGCAGCCTCCAAAGGACTAGCGGGGCCAACGAGCAGTACTTC. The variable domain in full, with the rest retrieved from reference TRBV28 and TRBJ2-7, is DVKVTQSSRYLVKRTGEKVFLECVQDMDHENMFWYRQDPGLGLRLIYFSYDVKMKEKGDIPEGYSVSREKKERFSLILESASTNQTSMYLCASSLQRTSGANEQYFGPGTRLTVT.

The chain's CDR3 is CASSLSSSGGVVGQPQHF. The CDR3 DNA reads as TGTGCCAGCAGCTTAAGCTCCTCCGGCGGTGTAGTCGGTCAGCCCCAGCATTTT. The V call is TRBV7-9, the J call TRBJ1-5; D remains ambiguous. Trimming shortened V by 2 bases and J by 6 bases, and 23 bases separated the two germline ends. The CDR3 sequence is 18 residues long. CDR1 and CDR2 (germline): SEHNR, FQNEAQ (reference sequence).

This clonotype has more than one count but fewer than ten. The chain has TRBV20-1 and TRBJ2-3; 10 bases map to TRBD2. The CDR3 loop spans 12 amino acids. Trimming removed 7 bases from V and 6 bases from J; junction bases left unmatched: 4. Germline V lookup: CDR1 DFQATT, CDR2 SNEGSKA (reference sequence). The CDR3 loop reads CSGTSGRDTQYF. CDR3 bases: TGCAGTGGGACTAGCGGTAGGGATACGCAGTATTTT.

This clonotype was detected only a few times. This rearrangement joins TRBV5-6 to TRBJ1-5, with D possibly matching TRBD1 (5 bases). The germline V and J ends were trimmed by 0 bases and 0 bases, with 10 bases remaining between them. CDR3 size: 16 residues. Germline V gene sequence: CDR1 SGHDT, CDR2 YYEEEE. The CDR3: CASSLGAGTSNQPQHF. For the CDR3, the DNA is TGTGCCAGCAGCTTGGGGGCGGGGACTAGCAATCAGCCCCAGCATTTT.

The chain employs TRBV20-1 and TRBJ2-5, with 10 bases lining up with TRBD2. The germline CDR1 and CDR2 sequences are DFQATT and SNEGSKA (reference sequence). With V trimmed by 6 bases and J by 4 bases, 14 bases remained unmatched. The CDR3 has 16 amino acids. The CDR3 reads CSAKAPTSGNGETQYF. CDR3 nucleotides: TGCAGTGCCAAGGCGCCCACTAGCGGGAACGGAGAGACCCAGTACTTC.

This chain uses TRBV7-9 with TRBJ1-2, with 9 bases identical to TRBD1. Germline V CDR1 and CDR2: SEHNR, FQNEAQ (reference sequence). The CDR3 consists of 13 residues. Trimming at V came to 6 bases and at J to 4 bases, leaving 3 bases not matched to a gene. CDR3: CASRKQGAYGYTF. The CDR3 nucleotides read TGTGCCAGCAGAAAACAGGGGGCCTATGGCTACACCTTC.

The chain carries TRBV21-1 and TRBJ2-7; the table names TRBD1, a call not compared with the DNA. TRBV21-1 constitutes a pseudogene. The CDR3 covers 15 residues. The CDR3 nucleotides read TGTGCCAGCGGCTTACAGGGGGCCCTCTCCTACGAGCAGTACTTC. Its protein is CASGLQGALSYEQYF.

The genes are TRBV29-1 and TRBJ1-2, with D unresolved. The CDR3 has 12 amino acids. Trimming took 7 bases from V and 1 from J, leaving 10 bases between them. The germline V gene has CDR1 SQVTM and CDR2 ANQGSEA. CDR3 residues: CSGSLDNYGYTF. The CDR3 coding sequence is TGCAGCGGTTCCCTAGATAACTATGGCTACACCTTC. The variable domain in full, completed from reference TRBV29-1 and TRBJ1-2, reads SAVISQKPSRDICQRGTSLTIQCQVDSQVTMMFWYRQQPGQSLTLIATANQGSEATYESGFVIDKFPISRPNLTFSTLTVSNMSPEDSSIYLCSGSLDNYGYTFGSGTRLTVV.

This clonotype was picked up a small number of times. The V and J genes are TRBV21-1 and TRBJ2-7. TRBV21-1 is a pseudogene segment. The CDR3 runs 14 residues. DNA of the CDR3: TGTGCCAGCAGCCTGCGACTAGCGTCCTACGAGCAGTACTTC. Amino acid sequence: CASSLRLASYEQYF.